Listed below are T cell receptor beta chains from one sample, sequenced in a study of T-cell reconstitution after alpha-beta-depleted transplantation in children. In TCRdb, the PCR reads were re-called with MiXCR into one record per CDR3 protein. Of hundreds of thousands of distinct CDR3 sequences in the sample, roughly 13% are singletons; the top ten hold approximately 2%. The sample here was PBMCs, mostly from graft donor cells, taken 360 days after TCRalphabeta/CD19-depleted stem cell transplant. The receptors were gathered from a male patient under 18 who had a stem cell transplant for acute myeloid leukemia, so the T cells may come from the graft donor. Each CDR3 is given with its conserved first and last residue. Fields, in order: CDR3 length, clone size, V gene, D gene, J gene, CDR3 DNA, CDR3 protein. D genes are given only for firm matches. Part of the rows lack a size; the others show once, few, many or a class for expanded clones.

cdr3_length: 15; clone_size: few; v_call: TRBV6-6; d_call: -; j_call: TRBJ2-1; cdr3_nt: TGTGCCAGCAGCTCCCGTCGTGTGGGCTACAATGAGCAGTTCTTC; cdr3_aa: CASSSRRVGYNEQFF
cdr3_length: 15; clone_size: few; v_call: TRBV6-1; d_call: -; j_call: TRBJ2-7; cdr3_nt: TGTGCCAGCAGTGAACCGGACGGTCCAGGGAACGAGCAGTACTTC; cdr3_aa: CASSEPDGPGNEQYF
cdr3_length: 16; clone_size: few; v_call: TRBV18; d_call: -; j_call: TRBJ1-4; cdr3_nt: TGTGCCAGCTCACCAGCAAAGACAGCAACTAATGAAAAACTGTTTTTT; cdr3_aa: CASSPAKTATNEKLFF
cdr3_length: 14; clone_size: few; v_call: TRBV28; d_call: TRBD1; j_call: TRBJ2-7; cdr3_nt: TGTGCCAGCAGACGACAGGGGGGCTCCTACGAGCAGTACTTC; cdr3_aa: CASRRQGGSYEQYF
cdr3_length: 16; clone_size: many; v_call: TRBV7-6; d_call: -; j_call: TRBJ2-2; cdr3_nt: TGTGCCAGCAGCTTAGGGGGGCTGGGAGTCGCCGGGGAGCTGTTTTTT; cdr3_aa: CASSLGGLGVAGELFF
cdr3_length: 16; clone_size: few; v_call: TRBV20-1; d_call: -; j_call: TRBJ2-7; cdr3_nt: TGCAGTGCTAGAGATCCTATTAGCCAGGCCCATTACGAGCAGTACTTC; cdr3_aa: CSARDPISQAHYEQYF
cdr3_length: 13; clone_size: many; v_call: TRBV11-2; d_call: -; j_call: TRBJ2-1; cdr3_nt: TGCGCCAGCAGCTTAGCGGTCTACAATGAGCAGTTCTTC; cdr3_aa: CASSLAVYNEQFF
cdr3_length: 15; clone_size: few; v_call: TRBV20-1; d_call: TRBD1; j_call: TRBJ2-1; cdr3_nt: TGCAGTGCTAGAGATTTAGGGACAGGGGGCCATGAGCAGTTCTTC; cdr3_aa: CSARDLGTGGHEQFF
cdr3_length: 16; clone_size: many; v_call: TRBV20-1; d_call: TRBD1; j_call: TRBJ2-5; cdr3_nt: TGCAGTGCTAGAGAAGTTTGGGACAGGGCTGGGGAGACCCAGTACTTC; cdr3_aa: CSAREVWDRAGETQYF
cdr3_length: 15; clone_size: few; v_call: TRBV7-2; d_call: -; j_call: TRBJ1-1; cdr3_nt: TGTGCCAGCAGCTTCAACACCCTACTGAACACTGAAGCTTTCTTT; cdr3_aa: CASSFNTLLNTEAFF
cdr3_length: 15; clone_size: many; v_call: TRBV24-1; d_call: TRBD2; j_call: TRBJ2-1; cdr3_nt: TGTGCCACCAGTCCGACCGGGAGGGTCTACAATGAGCAGTTCTTC; cdr3_aa: CATSPTGRVYNEQFF
cdr3_length: 15; clone_size: many; v_call: TRBV20-1; d_call: TRBD2; j_call: TRBJ2-3; cdr3_nt: TGCAGTGCTAGATTCTGGACTAGCGGCACAGATACGCAGTATTTT; cdr3_aa: CSARFWTSGTDTQYF
cdr3_length: 14; clone_size: -; v_call: TRBV4-3; d_call: -; j_call: TRBJ2-3; cdr3_nt: TGCGCCAGCAGCCAAGGGGGACCCACAGATACGCAGTATTTT; cdr3_aa: CASSQGGPTDTQYF
cdr3_length: 15; clone_size: few; v_call: TRBV7-6; d_call: -; j_call: TRBJ2-2; cdr3_nt: TGTGCCAGCAGCTTAGCGGTTGAGGAGACCGGGGAGCTGTTTTTT; cdr3_aa: CASSLAVEETGELFF
cdr3_length: 16; clone_size: -; v_call: TRBV18; d_call: TRBD2; j_call: TRBJ2-3; cdr3_nt: TGTGCCAGCTCACCACCAAAAGCGGGAGTCCCCGATACGCAGTATTTT; cdr3_aa: CASSPPKAGVPDTQYF
cdr3_length: 15; clone_size: few; v_call: TRBV7-2; d_call: -; j_call: TRBJ1-4; cdr3_nt: TGTGCCAGCAGCTGGGCGACAGCCTTTAATGAAAAACTGTTTTTT; cdr3_aa: CASSWATAFNEKLFF
cdr3_length: 13; clone_size: -; v_call: TRBV6-1; d_call: -; j_call: TRBJ2-3; cdr3_nt: TGTGCCAGCAAGCGTCTTTTCTCCAATACGCAGTATTTT; cdr3_aa: CASKRLFSNTQYF
cdr3_length: 18; clone_size: many; v_call: TRBV21-1; d_call: -; j_call: TRBJ2-2; cdr3_nt: -; cdr3_aa: CASSGRYRCDSNTGELFF
cdr3_length: 12; clone_size: -; v_call: TRBV6-5; d_call: -; j_call: TRBJ2-3; cdr3_nt: TGTGCCAGCACCTGGTTCATATATACGCAGTATTTT; cdr3_aa: CASTWFIYTQYF
cdr3_length: 14; clone_size: -; v_call: TRBV20-1; d_call: -; j_call: TRBJ2-1; cdr3_nt: TGCAGTGGGATTTCATATGAACTTCGTAGTACGCAGTTCTTC; cdr3_aa: CSGISYELRSTQFF
cdr3_length: 14; clone_size: few; v_call: TRBV10-3; d_call: TRBD2; j_call: TRBJ2-1; cdr3_nt: TGTGCCATCGGGACGGGAGGGGCCTACAATGAGCAGTTCTTC; cdr3_aa: CAIGTGGAYNEQFF
cdr3_length: 15; clone_size: -; v_call: TRBV24-1; d_call: -; j_call: TRBJ2-1; cdr3_nt: TGTGCCACCAGTGATCCCCCGGGGCAGAACAATGAGCAGTTCTTC; cdr3_aa: CATSDPPGQNNEQFF
cdr3_length: 14; clone_size: -; v_call: TRBV12-3/TRBV12-4; d_call: -; j_call: TRBJ2-7; cdr3_nt: TGTGCCAGCAGTTTCGCAGGTTGGAACTACGAGCAGTACTTC; cdr3_aa: CASSFAGWNYEQYF
cdr3_length: 18; clone_size: many; v_call: TRBV6-1; d_call: -; j_call: TRBJ2-1; cdr3_nt: TGTGCCAGCAATGGTCTCGCCGGAAGGACCTTCCCCTACAATGAGCAGTTCTTC; cdr3_aa: CASNGLAGRTFPYNEQFF
cdr3_length: 15; clone_size: many; v_call: TRBV20-1; d_call: -; j_call: TRBJ1-5; cdr3_nt: TGCAGTGCTATGAGAGGACAGTATAGCAATCAGCCCCAGCATTTT; cdr3_aa: CSAMRGQYSNQPQHF
cdr3_length: 14; clone_size: -; v_call: TRBV5-6; d_call: -; j_call: TRBJ2-5; cdr3_nt: TGTGCCAGCAGAGGTGCAGACATAAGGCGGACCCAGTACTTC; cdr3_aa: CASRGADIRRTQYF
cdr3_length: 17; clone_size: once; v_call: TRBV29-1; d_call: TRBD1; j_call: TRBJ1-1; cdr3_nt: TGCAGCGGGAACAGAATGGGGACAGGGAGGGAGAACACTGAAGCTTTCTTT; cdr3_aa: CSGNRMGTGRENTEAFF
cdr3_length: 16; clone_size: few; v_call: TRBV20-1; d_call: -; j_call: TRBJ1-5; cdr3_nt: TGCAGTGCTAGATTTCCCCTGGGGGGGGCTAATCAGCCCCAGCATTTT; cdr3_aa: CSARFPLGGANQPQHF
cdr3_length: 14; clone_size: -; v_call: TRBV2; d_call: -; j_call: TRBJ2-5; cdr3_nt: TGTGCCAGCAGTGAGAGGACGGTAAAAGAGACCCAGTACTTC; cdr3_aa: CASSERTVKETQYF
cdr3_length: 15; clone_size: -; v_call: TRBV28; d_call: -; j_call: TRBJ1-5; cdr3_nt: TGTGCCAGCATCCGGGATCCGCTTCCTAATCAGCCCCAGCATTTT; cdr3_aa: CASIRDPLPNQPQHF
cdr3_length: 13; clone_size: few; v_call: TRBV12-3/TRBV12-4; d_call: -; j_call: TRBJ2-3; cdr3_nt: TGTGCCAGCATACCGGGGGGCACAGATACGCAGTATTTT; cdr3_aa: CASIPGGTDTQYF
cdr3_length: 14; clone_size: -; v_call: TRBV10-3; d_call: TRBD1; j_call: TRBJ2-7; cdr3_nt: TGTGCCGTAGGACAGGGGGCGCTTTCCCACGAGCAGTACTTC; cdr3_aa: CAVGQGALSHEQYF
cdr3_length: 12; clone_size: many; v_call: TRBV12-3/TRBV12-4; d_call: -; j_call: TRBJ2-2; cdr3_nt: TGTGCCAGCAGACAAGGGACCGGGGAGCTGTTTTTT; cdr3_aa: CASRQGTGELFF
cdr3_length: 11; clone_size: many; v_call: TRBV30; d_call: -; j_call: TRBJ2-7; cdr3_nt: TGTGCCTGGGCAACCCGCTACGAGCAGTACTTC; cdr3_aa: CAWATRYEQYF
cdr3_length: 16; clone_size: many; v_call: TRBV5-1; d_call: TRBD2; j_call: TRBJ2-3; cdr3_nt: TGCGCCAGCGGCGGGACTAGCGGGGTTAGCACAGATACGCAGTATTTT; cdr3_aa: CASGGTSGVSTDTQYF
cdr3_length: 16; clone_size: -; v_call: TRBV11-2; d_call: TRBD1; j_call: TRBJ2-2; cdr3_nt: TGTGCCAGCAGCTTAGGTCTTGGGACAGGGGCCGGGGAGCTGTTTTTT; cdr3_aa: CASSLGLGTGAGELFF
cdr3_length: 16; clone_size: few; v_call: TRBV6-5; d_call: -; j_call: TRBJ2-1; cdr3_nt: TGTGCCAGCAGTTACGATTTCCTCGGGGCGGGCAATGAGCAGTTCTTC; cdr3_aa: CASSYDFLGAGNEQFF